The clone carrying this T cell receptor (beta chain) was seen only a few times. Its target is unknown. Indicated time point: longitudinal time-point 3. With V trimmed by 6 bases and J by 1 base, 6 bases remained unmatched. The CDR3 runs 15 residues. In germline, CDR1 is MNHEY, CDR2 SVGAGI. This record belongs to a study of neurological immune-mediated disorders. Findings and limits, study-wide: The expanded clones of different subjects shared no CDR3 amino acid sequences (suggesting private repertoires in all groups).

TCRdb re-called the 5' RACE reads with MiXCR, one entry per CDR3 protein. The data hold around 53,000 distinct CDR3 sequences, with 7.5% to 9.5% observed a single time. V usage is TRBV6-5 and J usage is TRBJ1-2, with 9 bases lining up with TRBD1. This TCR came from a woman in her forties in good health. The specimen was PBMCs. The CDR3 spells CASRMTGGGNYGYTF. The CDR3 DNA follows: TGTGCCAGCAGGATGACAGGGGGAGGTAACTATGGCTACACCTTC.